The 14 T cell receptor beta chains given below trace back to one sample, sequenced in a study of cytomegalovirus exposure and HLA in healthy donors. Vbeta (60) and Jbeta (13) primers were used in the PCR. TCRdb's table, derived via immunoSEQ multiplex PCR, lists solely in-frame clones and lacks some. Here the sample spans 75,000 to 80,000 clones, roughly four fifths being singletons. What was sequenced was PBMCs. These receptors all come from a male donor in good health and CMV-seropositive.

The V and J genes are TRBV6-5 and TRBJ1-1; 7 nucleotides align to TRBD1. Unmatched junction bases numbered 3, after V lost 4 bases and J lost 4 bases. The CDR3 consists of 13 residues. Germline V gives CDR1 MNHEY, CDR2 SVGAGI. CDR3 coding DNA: TGTGCCAGCAGTTCGGACAGGAGCACTGAAGCTTTCTTT. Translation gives CASSSDRSTEAFF.

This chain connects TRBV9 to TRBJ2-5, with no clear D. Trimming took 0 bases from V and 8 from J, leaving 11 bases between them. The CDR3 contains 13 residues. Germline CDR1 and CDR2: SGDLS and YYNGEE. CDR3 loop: CASSVGQELTQYF. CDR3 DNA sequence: TGTGCCAGCAGCGTAGGCCAGGAATTAACCCAGTACTTC.

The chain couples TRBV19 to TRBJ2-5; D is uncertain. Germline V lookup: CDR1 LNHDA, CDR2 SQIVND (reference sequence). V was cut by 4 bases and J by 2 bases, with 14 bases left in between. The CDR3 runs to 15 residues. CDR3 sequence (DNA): TGTGCCAGTAGTAAGCCCCGTGGAGCTCAAGAGACCCAGTACTTC. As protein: CASSKPRGAQETQYF.

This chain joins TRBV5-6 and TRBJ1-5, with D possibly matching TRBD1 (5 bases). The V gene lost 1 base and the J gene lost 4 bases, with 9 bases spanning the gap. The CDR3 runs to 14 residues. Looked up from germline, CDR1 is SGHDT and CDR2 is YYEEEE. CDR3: CASSLFGGNQPQHF. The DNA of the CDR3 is TGTGCCAGCAGCTTGTTTGGGGGGAATCAGCCCCAGCATTTT.

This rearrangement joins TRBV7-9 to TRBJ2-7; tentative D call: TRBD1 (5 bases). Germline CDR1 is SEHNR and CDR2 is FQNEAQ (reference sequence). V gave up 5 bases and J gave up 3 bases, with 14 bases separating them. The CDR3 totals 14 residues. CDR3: CASSADRSGYEQYF. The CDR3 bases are TGTGCCAGCAGCGCCGACAGAAGTGGCTACGAGCAGTACTTC.

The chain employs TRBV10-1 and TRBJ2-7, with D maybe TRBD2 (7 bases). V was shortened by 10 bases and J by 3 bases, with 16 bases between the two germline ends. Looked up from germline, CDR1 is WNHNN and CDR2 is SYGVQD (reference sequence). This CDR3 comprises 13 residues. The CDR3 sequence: CATQRDTFYEQYF. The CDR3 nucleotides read TGCGCCACCCAGCGGGACACTTTCTACGAGCAGTACTTC.

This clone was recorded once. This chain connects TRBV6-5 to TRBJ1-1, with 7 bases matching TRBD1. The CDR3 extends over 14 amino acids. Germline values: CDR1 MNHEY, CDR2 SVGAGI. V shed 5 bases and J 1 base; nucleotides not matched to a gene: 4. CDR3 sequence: CASSEAGGNTEAFF. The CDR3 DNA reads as TGTGCCAGCAGTGAGGCAGGGGGGAACACTGAAGCTTTCTTT.

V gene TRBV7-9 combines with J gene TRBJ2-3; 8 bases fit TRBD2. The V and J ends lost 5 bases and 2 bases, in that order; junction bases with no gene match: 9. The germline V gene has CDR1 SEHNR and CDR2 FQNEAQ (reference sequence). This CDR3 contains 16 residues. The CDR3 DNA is TGTGCCAGCAGCCGGTGGGTGCGGGAGGTCACAGATACGCAGTATTTT. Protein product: CASSRWVREVTDTQYF.

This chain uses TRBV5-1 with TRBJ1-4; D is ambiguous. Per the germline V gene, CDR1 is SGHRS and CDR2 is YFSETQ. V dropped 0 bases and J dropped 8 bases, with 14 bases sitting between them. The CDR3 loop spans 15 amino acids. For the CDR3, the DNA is TGCGCCAGCAGCTTGGAAGCACTTAGCGGGGAAAAACTGTTTTTT. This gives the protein CASSLEALSGEKLFF.

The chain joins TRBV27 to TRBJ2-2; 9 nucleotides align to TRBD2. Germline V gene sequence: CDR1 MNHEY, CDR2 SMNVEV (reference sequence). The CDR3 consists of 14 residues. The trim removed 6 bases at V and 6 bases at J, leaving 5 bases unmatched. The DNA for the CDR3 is TGTGCCAGCAGCCGCCCTAGCGGGGCCGGGGAGCTGTTTTTT. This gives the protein CASSRPSGAGELFF.

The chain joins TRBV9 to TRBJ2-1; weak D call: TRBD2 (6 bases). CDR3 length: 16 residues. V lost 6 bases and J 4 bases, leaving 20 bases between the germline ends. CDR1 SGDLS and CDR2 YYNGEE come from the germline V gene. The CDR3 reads CASTPDAGGLYNEQFF. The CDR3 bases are TGTGCCAGCACACCCGACGCTGGGGGGTTATACAATGAGCAGTTCTTC.

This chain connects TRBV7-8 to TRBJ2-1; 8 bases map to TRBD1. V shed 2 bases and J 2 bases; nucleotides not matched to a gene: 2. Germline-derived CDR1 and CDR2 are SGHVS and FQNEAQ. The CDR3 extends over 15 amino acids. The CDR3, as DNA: TGTGCCAGCAGCTTATCCAGGGGGCCCTACAATGAGCAGTTCTTC. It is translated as CASSLSRGPYNEQFF. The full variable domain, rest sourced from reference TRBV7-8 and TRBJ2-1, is GAGVSQSPRYKVAKRGQDVALRCDPISGHVSLFWYQQALGQGPEFLTYFQNEAQLDKSGLPSDRFFAERPEGSVSTLKIQRTQQEDSAVYLCASSLSRGPYNEQFFGPGTRLTVL.

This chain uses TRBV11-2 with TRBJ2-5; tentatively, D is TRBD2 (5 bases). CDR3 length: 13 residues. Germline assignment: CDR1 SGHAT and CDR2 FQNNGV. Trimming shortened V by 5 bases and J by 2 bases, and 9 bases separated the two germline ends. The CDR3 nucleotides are TGTGCCAGCAGCCCAGGACTGCAAGAGACCCAGTACTTC. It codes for CASSPGLQETQYF.

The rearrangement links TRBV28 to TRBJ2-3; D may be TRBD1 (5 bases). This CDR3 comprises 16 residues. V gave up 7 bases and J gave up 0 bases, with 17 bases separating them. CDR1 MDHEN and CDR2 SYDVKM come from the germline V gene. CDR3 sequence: CASTATQGFSTDTQYF. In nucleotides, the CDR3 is TGTGCCAGCACCGCCACCCAGGGTTTTAGCACAGATACGCAGTATTTT.